This TCR beta chain came from a study of Graves' ophthalmopathy and Graves' hyperthyroidism. This clonotype was seen a handful of times. V gave up 10 bases and J gave up 7 bases; unmatched junction bases: 7. Germline CDR1 reads ENHRY; CDR2 reads SYGVKD. CDR3 length: 13 residues. The TCR beta CDR3 regions underwent amplification from RNA transcripts. RT-PCR in the first round used HTBI primers; a second-round multiplex PCR followed. TCRdb called the multiplex PCR reads again in MiXCR, with one record for every CDR3 protein. This table holds about 660,000 distinct CDR3 sequences, about 41% found once. The gene calls are TRBV10-3 and TRBJ2-7; TRBD2 aligns across 13 bases. This TCR came from an adult man with Graves' ophthalmopathy. What was sequenced was peripheral blood. The CDR3 nucleotides read TGTGCCACCGGACTAGCGGGGGACCTTGAGCAGTACTTC. This translates into CATGLAGDLEQYF.